Each of the 27 T cell receptor beta chains below was sequenced from the same sample in a study of control samples from healthy donors and cancer patients. TCRdb keeps only in-frame clones here, not all; method: immunoSEQ multiplex PCR. Found here are 80,000 to 85,000 clones, 70% to 90% of them singletons; the top ten hold 5.7%. The sequenced sample consisted of blood. The receptors were sampled from a woman in her 50s in good health.

The chain recombines TRBV27 with TRBJ1-1; D uncertain. In germline, CDR1 is MNHEY, CDR2 SMNVEV (reference sequence). V was cut by 0 bases and J by 3 bases, with 8 bases left in between. CDR3 length: 14 amino acids. The CDR3 DNA is TGTGCCAGCAGTTTATCGATAGGTGACACTGAAGCTTTCTTT. As protein: CASSLSIGDTEAFF.

The chain couples TRBV5-1 to TRBJ1-1; D uncertain. Per the germline V gene, CDR1 is SGHRS and CDR2 is YFSETQ. The CDR3 loop spans 14 amino acids. Trimming took off 0 bases at V and 4 bases at J, with 10 bases between the two ends. The CDR3 spells CASSLASGPTEAFF. The CDR3 DNA reads TGCGCCAGCAGCTTGGCCAGCGGACCCACTGAAGCTTTCTTT. Full variable domain (remainder filled in from reference TRBV5-1 and TRBJ1-1): KAGVTQTPRYLIKTRGQQVTLSCSPISGHRSVSWYQQTPGQGLQFLFEYFSETQRNKGNFPGRFSGRQFSNSRSEMNVSTLELGDSALYLCASSLASGPTEAFFGQGTRLTVV.

This chain uses TRBV2 with TRBJ2-3; D not resolved. Trimming pared 3 bases from V and 4 bases from J, leaving 8 bases between. CDR3 length: 13 residues. From germline, CDR1 is SNHLY and CDR2 FYNNEI. Written as DNA, the CDR3 is TGTGCCAGCAGTGAGAGTTCATCAGATACGCAGTATTTT. Translating it yields CASSESSSDTQYF.

The rearrangement links TRBV24-1 to TRBJ1-2; D unresolved. This CDR3 has 15 residues. V was shortened by 4 bases and J by 0 bases, with 11 bases between the two germline ends. Germline V lookup: CDR1 KGHDR, CDR2 SFDVKD. CDR3 sequence reads: CATSEGGSPNYGYTF. Written as DNA, the CDR3 is TGTGCCACCAGTGAAGGTGGCAGTCCTAACTATGGCTACACCTTC.

The genes are TRBV9 and TRBJ2-4; D gene uncertain. The germline V gene encodes CDR1 SGDLS and CDR2 YYNGEE. The CDR3 length is 13 residues. V was pared by 0 bases and J by 8 bases, with 9 bases between. The CDR3 loop is CASSVGNRDIQYF. The CDR3 nucleotides read TGTGCCAGCAGCGTAGGTAACAGAGACATTCAGTACTTC.

This chain links TRBV29-1 with TRBJ2-1; no clear D gene. Deletions cut 1 base from V and 4 bases from J, with 8 bases between. The V gene's germline CDR1 is SQVTM and CDR2 ANQGSEA. The CDR3 has 13 residues. The CDR3 bases are TGCAGCGTTGAAGGGAGACGGTACAATGAGCAGTTCTTC. The encoded protein is CSVEGRRYNEQFF.

This rearrangement joins TRBV2 to TRBJ1-1; perhaps TRBD1 as D (5 bases). The CDR3 covers 13 residues. Looked up from germline, CDR1 is SNHLY and CDR2 is FYNNEI. The V end was cut by 2 bases, the J end by 10 bases, with 14 bases between. CDR3 amino acids: CASSEILRGAAFF. The CDR3 bases are TGTGCCAGCAGTGAAATACTAAGGGGCGCAGCTTTCTTT.

This clone has just a few counts. The chain has TRBV18 and TRBJ1-3; no clear D gene. Per the germline V gene, CDR1 is KGHSH and CDR2 is LQKENI. V lost 1 base and J lost 0, with 10 bases in between. This CDR3 is built from 16 residues. The CDR3 protein is CASSPRGGYSGNTIYF. DNA of the CDR3: TGTGCCAGCTCACCACGTGGAGGCTACTCTGGAAACACCATATATTTT.

CDR3 sequence: CASSLAAIQGGNEQFF. As DNA, the CDR3 is TGTGCCAGCAGTCTCGCCGCTATACAGGGTGGGAATGAGCAGTTCTTC. The chain employs TRBV6-4 and TRBJ2-1; tentatively, D is TRBD1 (6 bases). V lost 5 bases and J lost 7, with 21 bases in between. Germline-derived CDR1 and CDR2 are MRHNA and SNTAGT. The CDR3 is made up of 16 amino acids.

This sequence joins TRBV12-3 or TRBV12-4 and TRBJ2-7, with TRBD1 as a possible D gene (5 bases). V was shortened by 2 bases and J by 5 bases, with 7 bases between the two germline ends. The CDR3 spans 12 residues. The CDR3 reads CASSLTGHEQYF. The CDR3 coding sequence is TGTGCCAGCAGTTTAACAGGTCACGAGCAGTACTTC.

The CDR3 loop reads CASSTPGTGVQAFF. Here the CDR3 DNA reads TGTGCCAGCAGCACCCCCGGGACAGGGGTGCAAGCTTTCTTT. The genes are TRBV5-4 and TRBJ1-1, with 10 nucleotides matching TRBD1. The CDR3 consists of 14 residues. Germline V gene lookup returns CDR1 SGHNT and CDR2 YYREEE (reference sequence). With 4 bases clipped from V and 9 bases from J, the junction kept 9 bases outside the gene matches.

The V gene is TRBV5-5, the J gene TRBJ1-4; D is ambiguous. The germline gives CDR1 SGHKS, CDR2 YYEKEE (reference sequence). Trimming took off 0 bases at V and 4 bases at J, with 7 bases between the two ends. This CDR3 comprises 14 residues. DNA for the CDR3: TGTGCCAGCAGCTTGGTGTCAGTTAATGAAAAACTGTTTTTT. Translation gives CASSLVSVNEKLFF.

The chain combines TRBV6-5 with TRBJ1-1; no reliable D call. Germline CDR1 reads MNHEY; CDR2 reads SVGAGI. V was shortened by 8 bases and J by 5 bases, with 12 bases between the two germline ends. The CDR3 spans 12 residues. The DNA for the CDR3 is TGTGCCAGCTGGAGAGGGCGGACTGAAGCTTTCTTT. As protein: CASWRGRTEAFF.

The rearrangement links TRBV4-1 to TRBJ1-2, with D maybe TRBD1 (5 bases). The CDR3 has 14 residues. Trimming pared 1 base from V and 4 bases from J, leaving 10 bases between. The germline V gene encodes CDR1 MGHRA and CDR2 YSYEKL. This CDR3 reads CASSQVSGTYGYTF. The CDR3 DNA reads TGCGCCAGCAGCCAAGTATCTGGGACCTATGGCTACACCTTC.

The chain links TRBV27 to TRBJ1-1, with TRBD1 as a possible D gene (6 bases). Germline V gives CDR1 MNHEY, CDR2 SMNVEV (reference sequence). Trimming pared 5 bases from V and 1 base from J, leaving 17 bases between. This CDR3 comprises 16 residues. In DNA, the CDR3 is TGTGCCAGCAGTCGGAACACAGGGCGGGAGAACACTGAAGCTTTCTTT. Amino acid sequence: CASSRNTGRENTEAFF.

V usage is TRBV15 and J usage is TRBJ1-5; tentative D call: TRBD1 (5 bases). Germline values: CDR1 LNHNV, CDR2 YYDKDF (reference sequence). The CDR3 runs to 14 residues. The V end lost 5 bases, the J end lost 4 bases, and 12 bases lay between the germline ends. This CDR3 is CATSASGANQPQHF. DNA of the CDR3: TGTGCCACCAGCGCTAGCGGGGCGAATCAGCCCCAGCATTTT.

The J gene is TRBJ2-6, the V gene TRBV11-2, with 8 nucleotides matching TRBD2. Germline lookup yields CDR1 SGHAT and CDR2 FQNNGV. V gave up 1 base and J gave up 0 bases; unmatched junction bases: 5. The length of the CDR3 is 18 residues. The CDR3 DNA reads as TGTGCCAGCAGCTTAGTTAACGCGGGGGGCTCTGGGGCCAACGTCCTGACTTTC. Translating gives CASSLVNAGGSGANVLTF.

This rearrangement joins TRBV5-5 to TRBJ1-6, with a weak D call TRBD1 (5 bases). V lost 3 bases to trimming and J lost 1 base, with 11 bases between them. Germline V gene sequence: CDR1 SGHKS, CDR2 YYEKEE (reference sequence). The length of the CDR3 is 16 residues. The CDR3 DNA reads as TGTGCCAGCAGCTCGGAGGGGTCGTCCTATAATTCACCCCTCCACTTT. Translating it yields CASSSEGSSYNSPLHF.

This clone has more than one count but fewer than ten. The chain joins TRBV5-1 to TRBJ1-2; the match to TRBD1 covers 9 bases. This CDR3 is 15 amino acids long. From germline, CDR1 is SGHRS and CDR2 YFSETQ. Trimming cost V 4 bases and J 5 bases; bases outside gene matches: 9. Here the CDR3 DNA reads TGCGCCAGCAGCCCGGGACAGGGAGGGATGTATGGCTACACCTTC. Translation gives CASSPGQGGMYGYTF.

The V call is TRBV7-8, the J call TRBJ2-3; tentatively, D is TRBD1 or TRBD2 (7 bases each). This CDR3 has 17 amino acids. The V and J ends lost 1 base and 4 bases respectively, with 18 bases between them. Germline CDR1 and CDR2: SGHVS and FQNEAQ. CDR3 amino acids: CASSLESGGGQSDTQYF. In DNA, the CDR3 is TGTGCCAGCAGCTTAGAGTCAGGGGGGGGCCAGTCAGATACGCAGTATTTT.

This clone was picked up a small number of times. This chain uses TRBV29-1 with TRBJ1-1; D is ambiguous. Trimming shortened V by 3 bases and J by 2 bases, and 7 bases separated the two germline ends. Germline lookup yields CDR1 SQVTM and CDR2 ANQGSEA. This CDR3 spans 12 amino acids. The CDR3 loop reads CSVDTVNTEAFF. CDR3 bases: TGCAGCGTTGACACAGTCAACACTGAAGCTTTCTTT. The variable domain in full, with the rest retrieved from reference TRBV29-1 and TRBJ1-1, is SAVISQKPSRDICQRGTSLTIQCQVDSQVTMMFWYRQQPGQSLTLIATANQGSEATYESGFVIDKFPISRPNLTFSTLTVSNMSPEDSSIYLCSVDTVNTEAFFGQGTRLTVV.

The J gene is TRBJ1-6, the V gene TRBV20-1; a possible D gene is TRBD1 (5 bases). CDR1 is DFQATT and CDR2 is SNEGSKA in the germline V gene (reference sequence). Trimming shortened V by 3 bases and J by 7 bases, and 16 bases separated the two germline ends. CDR3 length: 15 amino acids. The CDR3 spells CSASLGTQRNSPLHF. The CDR3 coding sequence is TGCAGTGCTAGTCTGGGGACCCAGAGGAATTCACCCCTCCACTTT.

The chain combines TRBV6-6 with TRBJ2-7, with D possibly TRBD2 on 6 matching bases. V gave up 6 bases and J gave up 0 bases, with 12 bases separating them. There are 14 residues in the CDR3. Looked up from germline, CDR1 is MNHNY and CDR2 is SVGAGI (reference sequence). CDR3 protein: CASSLSGISYEQYF. The DNA for the CDR3 is TGTGCCAGCAGCCTTAGCGGTATCTCCTACGAGCAGTACTTC.

V is TRBV5-1 and J is TRBJ2-2; a possible D gene is TRBD2 (5 bases). The germline gives CDR1 SGHRS, CDR2 YFSETQ. The CDR3 has 16 amino acids. The V end lost 4 bases, the J end lost 4 bases, and 17 bases lay between the germline ends. The CDR3 spells CASSPAPGKITGELFF. DNA for the CDR3: TGCGCCAGCAGCCCTGCACCGGGGAAGATCACCGGGGAGCTGTTTTTT.

The rearrangement uses TRBV6-5 and TRBJ1-4; no clear D. The CDR3 extends over 14 amino acids. V was shortened by 2 bases and J by 4 bases, with 8 bases between the two germline ends. Germline V gene data show CDR1 as MNHEY and CDR2 as SVGAGI. The CDR3 sequence: CASSYTYSNEKLFF. CDR3 DNA: TGTGCCAGCAGTTACACCTACAGTAATGAAAAACTGTTTTTT.

This chain joins TRBV5-1 and TRBJ2-3, with D perhaps matching TRBD1 or TRBD2 (5 bases each). This CDR3 has 17 residues. From germline, CDR1 is SGHRS and CDR2 YFSETQ. With 3 bases removed from V and 0 bases from J, the gap between germline ends came to 17 bases. The CDR3, as DNA: TGCGCCAGCAGCTCGGGACGGCGTCCCCTTAGCACAGATACGCAGTATTTT. This translates into CASSSGRRPLSTDTQYF.

V is TRBV2 and J is TRBJ1-3; unclear D gene. The CDR3 runs to 15 residues. CDR1 is SNHLY, CDR2 FYNNEI, per germline. V dropped 5 bases and J dropped 0 bases, with 11 bases sitting between them. The CDR3 loop reads CASSTISPSGNTIYF. For the CDR3, the DNA is TGTGCCAGCAGTACTATATCCCCCTCTGGAAACACCATATATTTT.